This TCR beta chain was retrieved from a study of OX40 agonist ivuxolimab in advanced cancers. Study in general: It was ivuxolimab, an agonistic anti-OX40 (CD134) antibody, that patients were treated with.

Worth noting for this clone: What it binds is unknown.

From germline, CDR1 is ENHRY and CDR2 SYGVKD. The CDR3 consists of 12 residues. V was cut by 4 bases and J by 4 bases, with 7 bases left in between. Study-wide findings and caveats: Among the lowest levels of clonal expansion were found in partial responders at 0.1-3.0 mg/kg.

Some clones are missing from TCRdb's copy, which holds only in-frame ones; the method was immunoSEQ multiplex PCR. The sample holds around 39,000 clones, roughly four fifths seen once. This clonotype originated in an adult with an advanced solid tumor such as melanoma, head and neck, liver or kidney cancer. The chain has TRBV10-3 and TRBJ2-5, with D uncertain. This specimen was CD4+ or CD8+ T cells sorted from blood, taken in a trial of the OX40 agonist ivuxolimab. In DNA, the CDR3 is TGTGCCATCAGTGTCGGCGGAGAGACCCAGTACTTC. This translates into CAISVGGETQYF.